A single sample gave rise to the 6 T cell receptor beta chains below, sequenced in a study of early T cells in non-severe SARS-CoV-2 infection. One entry per CDR3 protein, called by TCRdb with MiXCR from the 5' RACE reads. The table records tens of thousands of distinct CDR3 sequences, 4% to 5.5% of them present only once. Source material: whole blood. The receptors originated from an adult who was a healthcare worker with PCR-confirmed SARS-CoV-2 infection or an uninfected control (not recorded which).

This clonotype is medium-sized. The chain has TRBV2 and TRBJ2-1, with D tentatively TRBD2 (6 bases). V was shortened by 6 bases and J by 0 bases, with 6 bases between the two germline ends. Looked up from germline, CDR1 is SNHLY and CDR2 is FYNNEI. The CDR3 loop spans 13 amino acids. DNA of the CDR3: TGTGCCAGCAGCGGGGGCTCCTACAATGAGCAGTTCTTC. Translation: CASSGGSYNEQFF.

This clonotype was picked up many times. The chain joins TRBV20-1 to TRBJ1-1; D is undetermined. V was pared by 1 base and J by 4 bases, with 4 bases between. There are 11 residues in the CDR3. The germline CDR1 and CDR2 sequences are DFQATT and SNEGSKA (reference sequence). CDR3 nucleotide sequence: TGCAGTGCTAGAGCAGTCACTGAAGCTTTCTTT. This encodes CSARAVTEAFF.

As to this clonotype: This may stem from a read error, because a much larger clone lies one nucleotide away. The CDR3 reads CVSSEGLDTDTQYF. The CDR3 DNA sequence: TGTGTCAGCAGTGAAGGACTAGACACAGATACGCAGTATTTT. The chain couples TRBV2 to TRBJ2-3; the match to TRBD2 covers 7 bases. This CDR3 has 14 amino acids. Germline V gene data show CDR1 as SNHLY and CDR2 as FYNNEI.

There are many counts of this clonotype. This chain uses TRBV5-4 with TRBJ2-7; D is possibly TRBD1 or TRBD2 (5 bases each). CDR3 length equals 13 residues. V gave up 0 bases and J gave up 7 bases, with 11 bases separating them. Germline V gene sequence: CDR1 SGHNT, CDR2 YYREEE (reference sequence). This CDR3 reads CASSLEGEWEQYF. DNA of the CDR3: TGTGCCAGCAGCTTGGAAGGGGAGTGGGAGCAGTACTTC.

At least ten counts were recorded for this clonotype. The chain recombines TRBV6-6 with TRBJ1-1, with 7 bases that match TRBD1. Germline V lookup: CDR1 MNHNY, CDR2 SVGAGI (reference sequence). This CDR3 is 18 amino acids long. The V and J ends lost 7 bases and 1 base, in that order; junction bases with no gene match: 18. Written as DNA, the CDR3 is TGTGCCAGCAACCACCCATACAGGGGCGAGGAAGGGAACACTGAAGCTTTCTTT. Translation: CASNHPYRGEEGNTEAFF.

The table lists this clonotype with a few counts. V is TRBV6-2 or TRBV6-3 and J is TRBJ2-7; D may be TRBD1 (6 bases). The length of the CDR3 is 14 residues. With 2 bases removed from V and 6 bases from J, the gap between germline ends came to 14 bases. Germline CDR1 is MNHEY and CDR2 is SVGEGT. The DNA of the CDR3 is TGTGCCAGCAGTTACCGGGTCGAGGACAGCGAGCAGTACTTC. The encoded protein is CASSYRVEDSEQYF.